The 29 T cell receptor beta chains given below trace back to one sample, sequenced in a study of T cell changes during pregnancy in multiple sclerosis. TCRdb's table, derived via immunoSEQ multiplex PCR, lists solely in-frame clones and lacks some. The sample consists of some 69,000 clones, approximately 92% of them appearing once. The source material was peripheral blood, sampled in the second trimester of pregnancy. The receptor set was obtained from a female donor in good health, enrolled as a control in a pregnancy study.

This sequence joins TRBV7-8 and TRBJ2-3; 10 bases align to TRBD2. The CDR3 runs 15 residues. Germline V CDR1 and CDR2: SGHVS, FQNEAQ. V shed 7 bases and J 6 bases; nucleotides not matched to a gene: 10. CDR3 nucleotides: TGTGCCAGCATCTCCGGCCTACTAGCGGGGGATACGCAGTATTTT. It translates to CASISGLLAGDTQYF.

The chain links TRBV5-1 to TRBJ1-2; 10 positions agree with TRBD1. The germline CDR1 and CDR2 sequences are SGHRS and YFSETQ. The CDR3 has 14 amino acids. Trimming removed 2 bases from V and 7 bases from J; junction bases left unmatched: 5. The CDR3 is CASSLPDRGSGYTF. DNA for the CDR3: TGCGCCAGCAGCTTACCGGACAGGGGGTCTGGCTACACCTTC.

The chain's CDR3 is CASSPLSDQPQHF. The CDR3 DNA sequence: TGTGCCAGCTCACCACTCTCGGATCAGCCCCAGCATTTT. The gene calls are TRBV18 and TRBJ1-5, with D hard to call. The length of the CDR3 is 13 residues. Deletions cut 1 base from V and 5 bases from J, with 6 bases between. The germline CDR1 and CDR2 sequences are KGHSH and LQKENI.

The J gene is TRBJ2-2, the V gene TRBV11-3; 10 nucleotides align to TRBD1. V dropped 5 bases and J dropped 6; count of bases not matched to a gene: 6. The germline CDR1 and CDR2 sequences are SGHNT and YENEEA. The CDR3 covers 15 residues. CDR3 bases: TGTGCCAGCAGCCTCCGGACAGGGGGTCCCGGGGAGCTGTTTTTT. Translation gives CASSLRTGGPGELFF.

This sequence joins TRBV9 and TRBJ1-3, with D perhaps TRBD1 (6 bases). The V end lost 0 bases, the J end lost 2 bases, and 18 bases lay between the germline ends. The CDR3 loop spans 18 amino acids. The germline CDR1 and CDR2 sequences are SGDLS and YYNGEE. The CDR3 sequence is CASSVASSPHRAGNTIYF. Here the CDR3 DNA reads TGTGCCAGCAGCGTAGCATCCTCTCCACACAGGGCTGGAAACACCATATATTTT.

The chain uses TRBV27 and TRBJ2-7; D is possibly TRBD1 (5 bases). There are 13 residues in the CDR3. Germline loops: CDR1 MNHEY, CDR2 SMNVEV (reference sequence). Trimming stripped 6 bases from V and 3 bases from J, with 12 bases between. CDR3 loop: CASSQTEIYEQYF. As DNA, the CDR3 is TGTGCCAGCAGCCAGACAGAGATCTACGAGCAGTACTTC.

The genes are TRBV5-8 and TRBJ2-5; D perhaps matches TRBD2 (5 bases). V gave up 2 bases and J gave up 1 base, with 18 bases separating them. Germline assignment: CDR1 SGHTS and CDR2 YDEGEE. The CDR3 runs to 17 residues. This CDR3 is CASSLRFWTQVQETQYF. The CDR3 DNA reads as TGTGCCAGCAGCTTACGTTTTTGGACTCAGGTCCAAGAGACCCAGTACTTC. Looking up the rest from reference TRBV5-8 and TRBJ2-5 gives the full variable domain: EAGVTQSPTHLIKTRGQQATLRCSPISGHTSVYWYQQALGLGLQFLLWYDEGEERNRGNFPPRFSGRQFPNYSSELNVNALELEDSALYLCASSLRFWTQVQETQYFGPGTRLLVL.

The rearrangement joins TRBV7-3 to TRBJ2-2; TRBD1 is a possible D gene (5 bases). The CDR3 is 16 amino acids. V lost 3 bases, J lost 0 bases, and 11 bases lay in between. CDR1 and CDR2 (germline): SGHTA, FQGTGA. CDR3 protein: CASSFGASTNTGELFF. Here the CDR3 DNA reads TGTGCCAGCAGCTTTGGGGCGTCTACGAACACCGGGGAGCTGTTTTTT.

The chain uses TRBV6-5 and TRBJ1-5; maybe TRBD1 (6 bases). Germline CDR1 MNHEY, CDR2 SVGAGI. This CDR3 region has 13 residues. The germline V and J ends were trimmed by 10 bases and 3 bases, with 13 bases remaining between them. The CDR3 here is CATWGGLNQPQHF. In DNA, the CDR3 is TGTGCCACATGGGGGGGCCTCAATCAGCCCCAGCATTTT.

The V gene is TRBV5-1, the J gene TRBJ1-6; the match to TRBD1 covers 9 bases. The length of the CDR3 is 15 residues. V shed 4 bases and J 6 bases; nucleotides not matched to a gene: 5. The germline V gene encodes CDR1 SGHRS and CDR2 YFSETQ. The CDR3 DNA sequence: TGCGCCAGCAGCCGTGGACAGGGGACTAATTCACCCCTCCACTTT. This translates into CASSRGQGTNSPLHF.

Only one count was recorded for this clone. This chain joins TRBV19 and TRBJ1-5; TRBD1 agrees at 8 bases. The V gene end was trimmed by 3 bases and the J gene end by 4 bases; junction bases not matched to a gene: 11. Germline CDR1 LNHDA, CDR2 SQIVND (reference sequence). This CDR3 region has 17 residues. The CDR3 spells CASSMRTRTGTNQPQHF. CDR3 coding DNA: TGTGCCAGTAGTATGAGGACTAGGACAGGGACAAATCAGCCCCAGCATTTT.

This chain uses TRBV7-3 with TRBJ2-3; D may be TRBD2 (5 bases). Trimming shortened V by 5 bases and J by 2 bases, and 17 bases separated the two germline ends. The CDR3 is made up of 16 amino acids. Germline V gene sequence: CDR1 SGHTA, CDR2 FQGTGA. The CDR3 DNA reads TGTGCCAGCAGCCCACGGAGCGGCGGAACCACAGATACGCAGTATTTT. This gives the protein CASSPRSGGTTDTQYF.

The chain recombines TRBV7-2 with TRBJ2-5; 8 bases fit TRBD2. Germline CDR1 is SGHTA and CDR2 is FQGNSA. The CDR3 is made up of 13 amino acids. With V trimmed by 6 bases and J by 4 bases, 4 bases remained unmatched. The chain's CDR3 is CASSSGGAETQYF. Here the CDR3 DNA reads TGTGCCAGCAGTTCCGGGGGGGCAGAGACCCAGTACTTC.

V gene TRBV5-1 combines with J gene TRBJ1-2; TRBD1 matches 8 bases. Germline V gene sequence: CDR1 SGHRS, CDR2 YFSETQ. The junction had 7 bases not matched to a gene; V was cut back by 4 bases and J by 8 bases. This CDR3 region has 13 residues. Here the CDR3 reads CASSRGQGWGYTF. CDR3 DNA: TGCGCCAGCAGCAGAGGACAGGGTTGGGGCTACACCTTC.

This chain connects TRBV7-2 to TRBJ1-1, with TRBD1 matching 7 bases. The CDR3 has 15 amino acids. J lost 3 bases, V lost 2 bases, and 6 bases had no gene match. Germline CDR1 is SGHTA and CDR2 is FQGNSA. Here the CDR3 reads CASSLLQGGDTEAFF. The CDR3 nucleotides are TGTGCCAGCAGCTTACTTCAGGGGGGAGACACTGAAGCTTTCTTT. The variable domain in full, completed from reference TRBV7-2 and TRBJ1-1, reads GAGVSQSPSNKVTEKGKDVELRCDPISGHTALYWYRQSLGQGLEFLIYFQGNSAPDKSGLPSDRFSAERTGGSVSTLTIQRTQQEDSAVYLCASSLLQGGDTEAFFGQGTRLTVV.

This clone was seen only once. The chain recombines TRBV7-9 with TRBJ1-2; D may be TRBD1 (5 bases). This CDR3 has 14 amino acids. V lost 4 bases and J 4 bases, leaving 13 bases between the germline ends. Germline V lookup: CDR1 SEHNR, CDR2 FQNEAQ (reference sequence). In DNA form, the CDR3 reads TGTGCCAGCAGCTCTCCGACAGTTGGCTATGGCTACACCTTC. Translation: CASSSPTVGYGYTF. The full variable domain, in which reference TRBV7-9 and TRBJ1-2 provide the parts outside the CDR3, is DTGVSQNPRHKITKRGQNVTFRCDPISEHNRLYWYRQTLGQGPEFLTYFQNEAQLEKSRLLSDRFSAERPKGSFSTLEIQRTEQGDSAMYLCASSSPTVGYGYTFGSGTRLTVV.

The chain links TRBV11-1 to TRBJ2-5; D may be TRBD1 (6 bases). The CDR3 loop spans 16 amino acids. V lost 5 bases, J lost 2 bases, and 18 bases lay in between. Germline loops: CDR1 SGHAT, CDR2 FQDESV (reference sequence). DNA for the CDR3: TGTGCCAGCAGCCCAGGGGCATGGGTTTCTCAAGAGACCCAGTACTTC. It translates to CASSPGAWVSQETQYF.

For the CDR3, the DNA is TGTGCCAGCAGCACAGGTGGACAGGGAGGTGAAAAACTGTTTTTT. It encodes CASSTGGQGGEKLFF. V is TRBV7-6 and J is TRBJ1-4; 8 bases are shared with TRBD1. This CDR3 has 15 residues. Germline V CDR1 and CDR2: SGHVS, FNYEAQ. J gave up 7 bases and V 5 bases, and 9 bases lay outside the gene matches.

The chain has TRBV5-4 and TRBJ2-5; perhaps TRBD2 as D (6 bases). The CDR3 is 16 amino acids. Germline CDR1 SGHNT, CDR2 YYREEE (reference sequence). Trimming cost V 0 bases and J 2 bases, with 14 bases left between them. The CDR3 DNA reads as TGTGCCAGCAGCTTGGAAGGGCGGGGCGATCAAGAGACCCAGTACTTC. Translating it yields CASSLEGRGDQETQYF.

CDR3 nucleotide sequence: TGTGCCAGCACCCCAGGACAGCACCGTCTTAACTATGGCTACACCTTC. Protein: CASTPGQHRLNYGYTF. The genes are TRBV2 and TRBJ1-2, with a possible D match to TRBD1 (6 bases). Trimming stripped 7 bases from V and 1 base from J, with 19 bases between. From germline, CDR1 is SNHLY and CDR2 FYNNEI. The CDR3 length is 16 residues.

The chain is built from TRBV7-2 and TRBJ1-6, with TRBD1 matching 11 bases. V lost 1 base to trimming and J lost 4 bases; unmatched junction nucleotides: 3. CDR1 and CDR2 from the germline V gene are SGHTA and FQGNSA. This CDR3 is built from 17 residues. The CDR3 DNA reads TGTGCCAGCAGCTTAGTAGGGACAGGGGGTTATAATTCACCCCTCCACTTT. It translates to CASSLVGTGGYNSPLHF.

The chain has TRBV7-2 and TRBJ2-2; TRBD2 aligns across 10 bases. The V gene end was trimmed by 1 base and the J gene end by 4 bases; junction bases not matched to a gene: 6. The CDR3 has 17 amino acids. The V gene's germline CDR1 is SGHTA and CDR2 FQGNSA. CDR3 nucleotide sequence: TGTGCCAGCAGCTTAGGAGCGGGGGGGCCGGGCACCGGGGAGCTGTTTTTT. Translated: CASSLGAGGPGTGELFF.

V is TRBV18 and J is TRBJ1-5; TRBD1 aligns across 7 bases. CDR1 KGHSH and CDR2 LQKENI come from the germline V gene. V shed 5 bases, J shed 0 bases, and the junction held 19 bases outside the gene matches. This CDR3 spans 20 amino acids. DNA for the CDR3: TGTGCCAGCTCAACCGGTCCGGGACAGCGCTATTATGGTAGCAATCAGCCCCAGCATTTT. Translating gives CASSTGPGQRYYGSNQPQHF.

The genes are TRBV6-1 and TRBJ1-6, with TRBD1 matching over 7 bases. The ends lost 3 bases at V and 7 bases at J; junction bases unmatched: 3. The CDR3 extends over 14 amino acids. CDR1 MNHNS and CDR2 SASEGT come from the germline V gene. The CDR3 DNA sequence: TGTGCCAGCAGTGAGACAGGGATCAATTCACCCCTCCACTTT. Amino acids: CASSETGINSPLHF.

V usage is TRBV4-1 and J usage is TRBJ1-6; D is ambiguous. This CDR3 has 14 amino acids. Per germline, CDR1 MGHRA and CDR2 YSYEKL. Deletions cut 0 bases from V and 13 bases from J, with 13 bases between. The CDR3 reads CASSQDQASGPLHF. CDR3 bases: TGCGCCAGCAGCCAAGATCAAGCCTCGGGGCCCCTCCACTTT.

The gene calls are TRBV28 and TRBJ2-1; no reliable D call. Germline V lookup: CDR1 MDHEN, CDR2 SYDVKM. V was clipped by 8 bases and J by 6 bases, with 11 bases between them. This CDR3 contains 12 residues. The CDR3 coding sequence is TGTGCCAGCCGTCAGAGGATCAATGAGCAGTTCTTC. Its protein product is CASRQRINEQFF.

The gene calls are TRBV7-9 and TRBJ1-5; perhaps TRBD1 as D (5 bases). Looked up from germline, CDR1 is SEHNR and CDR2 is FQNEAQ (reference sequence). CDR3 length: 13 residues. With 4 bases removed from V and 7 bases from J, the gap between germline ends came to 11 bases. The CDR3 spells CASSSDRGQPQHF. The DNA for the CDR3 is TGTGCCAGCAGCTCCGATAGGGGCCAGCCCCAGCATTTT.

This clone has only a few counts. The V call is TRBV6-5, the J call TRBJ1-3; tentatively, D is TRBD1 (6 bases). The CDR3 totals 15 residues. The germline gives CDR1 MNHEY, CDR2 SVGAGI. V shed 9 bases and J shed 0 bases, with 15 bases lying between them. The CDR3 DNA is TGTGCCAGTACTACCGGACAGTTCTCTGGAAACACCATATATTTT. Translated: CASTTGQFSGNTIYF.

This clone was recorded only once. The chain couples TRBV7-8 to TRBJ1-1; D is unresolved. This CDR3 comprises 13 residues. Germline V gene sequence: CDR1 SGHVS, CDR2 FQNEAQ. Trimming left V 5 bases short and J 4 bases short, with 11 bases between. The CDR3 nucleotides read TGTGCCAGCAGCCCCTCCCGGGGCACTGAAGCTTTCTTT. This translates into CASSPSRGTEAFF. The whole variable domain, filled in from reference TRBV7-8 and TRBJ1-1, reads GAGVSQSPRYKVAKRGQDVALRCDPISGHVSLFWYQQALGQGPEFLTYFQNEAQLDKSGLPSDRFFAERPEGSVSTLKIQRTQQEDSAVYLCASSPSRGTEAFFGQGTRLTVV.